Listed below are T cell receptor beta chains from one sample, sequenced in a study of yellow fever vaccine responses in identical twins. TCRdb recomputed calls from the RT-PCR reads with MiXCR, one row per CDR3 protein. This table has about 19,000 distinct CDR3 sequences, roughly 78% appearing once. The specimen comprised T cells from blood (PBMCs), unsorted or a sorted subset (not recorded which), sampled before or after yellow fever vaccination (not recorded which). These TCRs come from a woman aged 18-29 years who received the yellow fever vaccine. Each CDR3 is given with its conserved first and last residue. Each record gives: J gene, clone size, V gene, D gene, CDR3 length, CDR3 protein, CDR3 DNA. The D gene is left open where the match is weak. Expanded clones are given a class, and other clones once, few, many or no size at all.

j_call: TRBJ2-5; clone_size: few; v_call: TRBV7-9; d_call: .; cdr3_length: 14; cdr3_aa: CASSLRRGAETQYF; cdr3_nt: TGTGCCAGCAGCCTCCGTAGGGGGGCAGAGACCCAGTACTTC
j_call: TRBJ2-3; clone_size: .; v_call: TRBV5-5; d_call: .; cdr3_length: 12; cdr3_aa: CASQRGTDTQYF; cdr3_nt: TGTGCCAGCCAACGAGGAACAGATACGCAGTATTTT
j_call: TRBJ2-7; clone_size: .; v_call: TRBV4-3; d_call: TRBD2; cdr3_length: 19; cdr3_aa: CASSHRSSGRAGGSYEQYF; cdr3_nt: TGCGCCAGCAGCCACCGGTCTAGCGGGAGGGCCGGGGGCTCCTACGAGCAGTACTTC
j_call: TRBJ1-1; clone_size: .; v_call: TRBV5-4; d_call: TRBD1; cdr3_length: 13; cdr3_aa: CAISRQGFTEAFF; cdr3_nt: TGTGCCATTTCACGACAGGGGTTCACTGAAGCTTTCTTT
j_call: TRBJ2-2; clone_size: few; v_call: TRBV12-3/TRBV12-4; d_call: .; cdr3_length: 12; cdr3_aa: CASRVNTGELFF; cdr3_nt: TGTGCCAGCAGGGTTAACACCGGGGAGCTGTTTTTT
j_call: TRBJ1-3; clone_size: .; v_call: TRBV7-8; d_call: .; cdr3_length: 12; cdr3_aa: CASSSQRDTIYF; cdr3_nt: TGTGCCAGCAGCTCCCAGCGTGACACCATATATTTT
j_call: TRBJ1-1; clone_size: .; v_call: TRBV5-1; d_call: .; cdr3_length: 16; cdr3_aa: CASSLVLLLLDTEAFF; cdr3_nt: TGCGCCAGCAGCTTGGTGCTGCTGCTGCTGGACACTGAAGCTTTCTTT
j_call: TRBJ2-5; clone_size: .; v_call: TRBV29-1; d_call: TRBD1; cdr3_length: 14; cdr3_aa: CSVEGDRKGKTQYF; cdr3_nt: TGCAGCGTTGAAGGGGACAGGAAAGGAAAGACCCAGTACTTC
j_call: TRBJ2-7; clone_size: .; v_call: TRBV2; d_call: TRBD1; cdr3_length: 11; cdr3_aa: CASSGDSEQYF; cdr3_nt: TGTGCCAGCAGTGGGGACAGCGAGCAGTACTTC
j_call: TRBJ2-2; clone_size: .; v_call: TRBV2; d_call: .; cdr3_length: 16; cdr3_aa: CASRDPVGGFAGELFF; cdr3_nt: TGTGCCAGCAGGGATCCTGTGGGGGGTTTCGCCGGGGAGCTGTTTTTT
j_call: TRBJ2-1; clone_size: once; v_call: TRBV6-1; d_call: TRBD2; cdr3_length: 15; cdr3_aa: CASSLASGRFGEQFF; cdr3_nt: TGTGCCAGCAGCCTCGCTAGCGGGAGGTTCGGGGAGCAGTTCTTC
j_call: TRBJ1-4; clone_size: .; v_call: TRBV11-1; d_call: .; cdr3_length: 13; cdr3_aa: CASSLRGNEKLFF; cdr3_nt: TGTGCCAGCAGCCTCAGGGGTAATGAAAAACTGTTTTTT
j_call: TRBJ1-1; clone_size: .; v_call: TRBV4-2; d_call: .; cdr3_length: 13; cdr3_aa: CASSQGEVTEAFF; cdr3_nt: TGTGCCAGCAGCCAAGGGGAGGTCACTGAAGCTTTCTTT
j_call: TRBJ2-1; clone_size: few; v_call: TRBV12-3/TRBV12-4; d_call: .; cdr3_length: 13; cdr3_aa: CASSFIVGNEQFF; cdr3_nt: TGTGCCAGCAGTTTTATTGTGGGCAATGAGCAGTTCTTC
j_call: TRBJ1-1; clone_size: .; v_call: TRBV29-1; d_call: TRBD1; cdr3_length: 12; cdr3_aa: CSAQQGITEAFF; cdr3_nt: TGCAGCGCCCAACAGGGGATCACTGAAGCTTTCTTT
j_call: TRBJ1-1; clone_size: few; v_call: TRBV7-9; d_call: .; cdr3_length: 15; cdr3_aa: CASSPPLGGNTEAFF; cdr3_nt: TGTGCCAGCAGCCCTCCCTTAGGGGGGAACACTGAAGCTTTCTTT
j_call: TRBJ1-2; clone_size: .; v_call: TRBV15; d_call: .; cdr3_length: 12; cdr3_aa: CATSRDKGGYTF; cdr3_nt: TGTGCCACCAGCAGAGATAAGGGTGGCTACACCTTC
j_call: TRBJ1-5; clone_size: .; v_call: TRBV4-1; d_call: .; cdr3_length: 15; cdr3_aa: CASAFDDLSNQPQHF; cdr3_nt: TGCGCCAGCGCCTTTGACGACCTTAGCAATCAGCCCCAGCATTTT
j_call: TRBJ1-5; clone_size: .; v_call: TRBV5-1; d_call: TRBD1; cdr3_length: 15; cdr3_aa: CASSLLGQGDQPQHF; cdr3_nt: TGCGCCAGCAGCTTGCTCGGACAGGGTGATCAGCCCCAGCATTTT
j_call: TRBJ2-7; clone_size: few; v_call: TRBV18; d_call: .; cdr3_length: 15; cdr3_aa: CASSPSRGASYEQYF; cdr3_nt: TGTGCCAGCTCACCATCCAGGGGGGCATCCTACGAGCAGTACTTC
j_call: TRBJ2-7; clone_size: .; v_call: TRBV15; d_call: .; cdr3_length: 13; cdr3_aa: CATSRDRSYEQYF; cdr3_nt: TGTGCCACCAGCAGAGATCGCTCCTACGAGCAGTACTTC
j_call: TRBJ2-1; clone_size: few; v_call: TRBV20-1; d_call: .; cdr3_length: 13; cdr3_aa: CSARGTREWEQFF; cdr3_nt: TGCAGTGCTAGAGGGACCCGGGAGTGGGAGCAGTTCTTC
j_call: TRBJ1-2; clone_size: medium-sized; v_call: TRBV28; d_call: .; cdr3_length: 15; cdr3_aa: CASSNRDLRKYGYTF; cdr3_nt: TGTGCCAGCAGTAACCGGGACCTCCGAAAGTATGGCTACACCTTC
j_call: TRBJ2-1; clone_size: .; v_call: TRBV2; d_call: TRBD2; cdr3_length: 16; cdr3_aa: CASSEAGGSYTREQFF; cdr3_nt: TGTGCCAGCAGTGAAGCCGGCGGGAGCTATACACGGGAGCAGTTCTTC
j_call: TRBJ2-7; clone_size: .; v_call: TRBV9; d_call: TRBD2; cdr3_length: 15; cdr3_aa: CASSVLAGVTNEQYF; cdr3_nt: TGTGCCAGCAGCGTCTTAGCGGGAGTCACCAACGAGCAGTACTTC
j_call: TRBJ2-3; clone_size: .; v_call: TRBV7-2; d_call: TRBD2; cdr3_length: 16; cdr3_aa: CASSLAAGVGTDTQYF; cdr3_nt: TGTGCCAGCAGCTTAGCAGCGGGAGTGGGCACAGATACGCAGTATTTT
j_call: TRBJ2-1; clone_size: .; v_call: TRBV9; d_call: TRBD1; cdr3_length: 16; cdr3_aa: CASSPVGGTGSHEQFF; cdr3_nt: TGTGCCAGCAGCCCAGTAGGTGGGACAGGGTCACATGAGCAGTTCTTC
j_call: TRBJ1-5; clone_size: once; v_call: TRBV28; d_call: .; cdr3_length: 10; cdr3_aa: CASTLQPQHF; cdr3_nt: TGTGCCAGCACCTTACAGCCCCAGCATTTT
j_call: TRBJ2-3; clone_size: .; v_call: TRBV2; d_call: .; cdr3_length: 15; cdr3_aa: CASSDRAGGTDTQYF; cdr3_nt: TGTGCCAGCAGTGACCGGGCAGGGGGCACAGATACGCAGTATTTT
j_call: TRBJ1-5; clone_size: .; v_call: TRBV21-1; d_call: .; cdr3_length: 15; cdr3_aa: CASSHGTDSNQPQHF; cdr3_nt: TGTGCCAGCAGCCACGGGACGGATAGCAATCAGCCCCAGCATTTT
j_call: TRBJ2-5; clone_size: .; v_call: TRBV29-1; d_call: TRBD2; cdr3_length: 20; cdr3_aa: CSVEALQGLAGGRLKETQYF; cdr3_nt: TGCAGCGTTGAAGCCCTCCAAGGGCTAGCGGGGGGGCGTTTGAAAGAGACCCAGTACTTC
j_call: TRBJ1-5; clone_size: .; v_call: TRBV18; d_call: .; cdr3_length: 16; cdr3_aa: CASSPPVTGGNQPQHF; cdr3_nt: TGTGCCAGCTCACCACCGGTCACTGGGGGTAATCAGCCCCAGCATTTT
j_call: TRBJ2-3; clone_size: .; v_call: TRBV10-1; d_call: .; cdr3_length: 16; cdr3_aa: CASSEGREGGTDTQYF; cdr3_nt: TGCGCCAGCAGTGAAGGGCGAGAAGGTGGCACAGATACGCAGTATTTT
j_call: TRBJ1-6; clone_size: .; v_call: TRBV19; d_call: .; cdr3_length: 15; cdr3_aa: CASSPRDGNNSPLHF; cdr3_nt: TGTGCCAGTAGCCCCCGGGACGGCAATAATTCACCCCTCCACTTT